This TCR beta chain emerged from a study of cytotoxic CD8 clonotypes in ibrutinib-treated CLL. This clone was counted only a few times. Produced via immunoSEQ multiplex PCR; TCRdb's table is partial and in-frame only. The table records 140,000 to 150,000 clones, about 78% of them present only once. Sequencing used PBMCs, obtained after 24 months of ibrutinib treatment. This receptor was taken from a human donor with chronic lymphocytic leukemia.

Here the CDR3 DNA reads TGTGCCAGCAGCCGGGGGGACACCGGGGAGCTGTTTTTT. Translation gives CASSRGDTGELFF. This chain links TRBV11-2 with TRBJ2-2, with 7 bases that match TRBD2. After removal of 5 bases from V and 3 bases from J, the junction contained 0 bases not matched to a gene. Germline CDR1 reads SGHAT; CDR2 reads FQNNGV. The CDR3 extends over 13 amino acids.